This is a list of T cell receptor beta chains from one sample in a study of T-cell reconstitution after alpha-beta-depleted transplantation in children. TCRdb itself ran the PCR reads through MiXCR, one entry per CDR3 protein. The table has around 410,000 distinct CDR3 sequences, under 13% seen once. The sample consisted of PBMCs from the stem cell graft donor, taken from the stem cell graft. The receptors here all came from a human donor who donated a stem cell graft to a child with acute myeloid leukemia. The CDR3 runs from the conserved cysteine through the conserved F or W. D genes are given only for firm matches. Where a row states a size, it is once, few, many or the class of an expanded clone; other rows omit it.

size: NA
J: TRBJ1-4
V: TRBV10-3
D: NA
DNA: TGTGCCATCAGTGAGTCAACAGGGTTACAGAAACTGTTTTTT
CDR3: CAISESTGLQKLFF

size: once
J: TRBJ2-2
V: TRBV12-3/TRBV12-4
D: NA
DNA: TGTGCCTTCAGTTTGGTTTCGGAGGCAGGGAACACCGGGGAGCTGTTTTTT
CDR3: CAFSLVSEAGNTGELFF

size: NA
J: TRBJ2-3
V: TRBV29-1
D: TRBD2
DNA: TGCAGTTCGTCGGGACTAGTGGGAGATACGCAGTATTTT
CDR3: CSSSGLVGDTQYF

size: NA
J: TRBJ2-1
V: TRBV5-1
D: NA
DNA: TGCGCCAGCAGCTTGGAAGGATGGGGGAATGAGCAGTTCTTC
CDR3: CASSLEGWGNEQFF

size: few
J: TRBJ2-1
V: TRBV10-3
D: TRBD2
DNA: TGTGCCACCCTACAGACCACCGGGACTAGCGGGGGATACAATGAGCAGTTCTTC
CDR3: CATLQTTGTSGGYNEQFF

size: NA
J: TRBJ2-6
V: TRBV10-3
D: NA
DNA: TGTGCCATCAGTTCTCCCCCTGGGGGTTCGGGTGGGGCCAACGTCCTGACTTTC
CDR3: CAISSPPGGSGGANVLTF

size: many
J: TRBJ1-5
V: TRBV10-3
D: NA
DNA: TGTGCCATCAGTGATATGGGGGGCGGTCAGCCCCAGCATTTT
CDR3: CAISDMGGGQPQHF

size: NA
J: TRBJ2-1
V: TRBV5-1
D: TRBD1
DNA: TGCGCCAGCAGCTCGTTGGACAGGGGGATGAATGAGCAGTTCTTC
CDR3: CASSSLDRGMNEQFF

size: many
J: TRBJ2-1
V: TRBV3-1
D: NA
DNA: TGTGCCAGCAGCCAAGGGACTCGGAGATACTCCTACAATGAGCAGTTCTTC
CDR3: CASSQGTRRYSYNEQFF

size: few
J: TRBJ2-5
V: TRBV12-3/TRBV12-4
D: NA
DNA: TGTGCCAGCAGCACCAGGGTACTGGGGACCCAGTACTTC
CDR3: CASSTRVLGTQYF

size: NA
J: TRBJ2-1
V: TRBV14
D: TRBD1
DNA: TGTGCCAGCAGCCAATGGGACAGGGGGCGGGATGAGCAGTTCTTC
CDR3: CASSQWDRGRDEQFF

size: NA
J: TRBJ2-1
V: TRBV20-1
D: NA
DNA: TGCAGTGTCATGGGCGACAATGAGCAGTTCTTC
CDR3: CSVMGDNEQFF

size: few
J: TRBJ1-5
V: TRBV2
D: NA
DNA: TGTGCCAGCAGTGACAAGGGGCTGGGCAATCAGCCCCAGCATTTT
CDR3: CASSDKGLGNQPQHF

size: few
J: TRBJ2-1
V: TRBV30
D: NA
DNA: TGTGCCCTACAGTCGGGAAGTTATGAGCAGTTCTTC
CDR3: CALQSGSYEQFF

size: NA
J: TRBJ2-1
V: TRBV20-1
D: TRBD1
DNA: TGCAGTGCCACGGACAGGGACTACAATGAGCAGTTCTTC
CDR3: CSATDRDYNEQFF

size: few
J: TRBJ1-4
V: TRBV5-1
D: NA
DNA: TGCGCCAGCAGCTTTGGGGAGGGGCTCGGGGAAAAACTGTTTTTT
CDR3: CASSFGEGLGEKLFF

size: few
J: TRBJ2-7
V: TRBV20-1
D: NA
DNA: TGCAGTGCCCAGGGACTCCAGCTGGGCCACTACGAGCAGTACTTC
CDR3: CSAQGLQLGHYEQYF

size: few
J: TRBJ2-3
V: TRBV15
D: NA
DNA: TGTGCCACCAGCACCTGGCAGGGCACAGATACGCAGTATTTT
CDR3: CATSTWQGTDTQYF

size: few
J: TRBJ2-3
V: TRBV28
D: TRBD2
DNA: TGTGCCAGCAGTTTATATATAGCGGGGGACACAGATACGCAGTATTTT
CDR3: CASSLYIAGDTDTQYF

size: many
J: TRBJ2-1
V: TRBV7-2
D: NA
DNA: TGTGCCAGCAGCTTAGTAATCGGGAGCTCCTACAATGAGCAGTTCTTC
CDR3: CASSLVIGSSYNEQFF

size: few
J: TRBJ2-2
V: TRBV12-3/TRBV12-4
D: TRBD2
DNA: TGTGCCAGCAGACCTCCTAGCGGGAGAGGCACCGGGGAGCTGTTTTTT
CDR3: CASRPPSGRGTGELFF

size: NA
J: TRBJ1-4
V: TRBV15
D: NA
DNA: TGTGCCACCAGCAGAGCCCTCTCAGGGGACCCTAATGAAAAACTGTTTTTT
CDR3: CATSRALSGDPNEKLFF

size: NA
J: TRBJ1-3
V: TRBV29-1
D: NA
DNA: TGCAGCGTTGCCCCCAGGAAACACTCTGGAAACACCATATATTTT
CDR3: CSVAPRKHSGNTIYF

size: NA
J: TRBJ2-7
V: TRBV12-2
D: NA
DNA: TGTGCAAGTCGCTCCTTACGAGGAACCGGGACTAGTGAGGCTTACGAGCAGTACTTC
CDR3: CASRSLRGTGTSEAYEQYF

size: few
J: TRBJ2-2
V: TRBV6-6
D: NA
DNA: TGTGCCAGCAGTTATAAGAGAGGCGGGGAGCTGTTTTTT
CDR3: CASSYKRGGELFF

size: few
J: TRBJ2-7
V: TRBV5-1
D: NA
DNA: TGCGCCAGCAGCACCTGGACCGGGCGGGAGCAGTACTTC
CDR3: CASSTWTGREQYF

size: few
J: TRBJ1-6
V: TRBV20-1
D: NA
DNA: TGCAGTGCTAGACCCGGCGGGGAAATAAGGAGTTCACCCCTCCACTTT
CDR3: CSARPGGEIRSSPLHF

size: many
J: TRBJ1-5
V: TRBV27
D: NA
DNA: TGTGCCAGCAGTTGGGGGGGCCAGTCGAATCAGCCCCAGCATTTT
CDR3: CASSWGGQSNQPQHF

size: few
J: TRBJ2-3
V: TRBV5-1
D: NA
DNA: TGCGCCAGCAGCCTCGCCCCCGGTGGCTTCGAGGCAGATACGCAGTATTTT
CDR3: CASSLAPGGFEADTQYF

size: NA
J: TRBJ1-1
V: TRBV30
D: NA
DNA: TGTGCCACCAGACAGAACACTGAAGCTTTCTTT
CDR3: CATRQNTEAFF

size: many
J: TRBJ2-3
V: TRBV9
D: NA
DNA: TGTGCCAGCAGCCCCCCTATAGCGTCTAGCACAGATACGCAGTATTTT
CDR3: CASSPPIASSTDTQYF

size: few
J: TRBJ1-6
V: TRBV7-2
D: TRBD1
DNA: TGTGCCAGCAGCCGCATACGGACAGGCCCAGAGACCCTCCACTTT
CDR3: CASSRIRTGPETLHF

size: NA
J: TRBJ2-1
V: TRBV7-8
D: NA
DNA: TGTGCCAGCAGCTTAGGGGGGGGGGCCCACAATGAGCAGTTCTTC
CDR3: CASSLGGGAHNEQFF

size: few
J: TRBJ2-7
V: TRBV12-3/TRBV12-4
D: NA
DNA: TGTGCCAGCAGCCCTGCCGGCGAGCAGTACTTC
CDR3: CASSPAGEQYF

size: many
J: TRBJ1-2
V: TRBV5-4
D: TRBD1
DNA: TGTGCCAGCAGCTTACCCCGACAGGGAAGCTATGGCTACACCTTC
CDR3: CASSLPRQGSYGYTF

size: many
J: TRBJ2-7
V: TRBV5-6
D: TRBD1
DNA: TGTGCCAGCAGCTTGGAGGGCACAAGGGGGCAAACCTACGAGCAGTACTTC
CDR3: CASSLEGTRGQTYEQYF

size: many
J: TRBJ2-4
V: TRBV20-1
D: NA
DNA: TGCAGTGCTAGCGTGCTAGCGTCAAAAAACATTCAGTACTTC
CDR3: CSASVLASKNIQYF

size: few
J: TRBJ2-1
V: TRBV5-1
D: NA
DNA: TGCGCCAGCAGCTTTGGGCAAACTAACAATGAGCAGTTCTTC
CDR3: CASSFGQTNNEQFF

size: few
J: TRBJ1-2
V: TRBV5-6
D: NA
DNA: TGTGCCAGCAGCCACACCGACAGATACTATGGCTACACCTTC
CDR3: CASSHTDRYYGYTF

size: NA
J: TRBJ2-7
V: TRBV27
D: NA
DNA: TGTGCCAGCAGCCCCGTCTTGGGGGTTAGGAGCTTC
CDR3: CASSPVLGVRSF

size: few
J: TRBJ1-2
V: TRBV2
D: TRBD1
DNA: TGTGCCAGCCTACCCCGACAGGGAGGTGGCTACACCTTC
CDR3: CASLPRQGGGYTF

size: few
J: TRBJ2-7
V: TRBV9
D: TRBD1
DNA: TGTGCCAGCAGCAAGAGACAGGGTTGGGATTACGAGCAGTACTTC
CDR3: CASSKRQGWDYEQYF

size: few
J: TRBJ1-5
V: TRBV19
D: NA
DNA: TGTGCCAGTACCAACTTTGGGGGACAATATAGCAATCAGCCCCAGCATTTT
CDR3: CASTNFGGQYSNQPQHF

size: many
J: TRBJ2-5
V: TRBV12-3/TRBV12-4
D: NA
DNA: TGTGCCAGCAGTCAGAGACAAGAGACCCAGTACTTC
CDR3: CASSQRQETQYF

size: many
J: TRBJ2-2
V: TRBV28
D: NA
DNA: TGTGCCAGCAGTTTGAGCGTCGGGGAGCTGTTTTTT
CDR3: CASSLSVGELFF